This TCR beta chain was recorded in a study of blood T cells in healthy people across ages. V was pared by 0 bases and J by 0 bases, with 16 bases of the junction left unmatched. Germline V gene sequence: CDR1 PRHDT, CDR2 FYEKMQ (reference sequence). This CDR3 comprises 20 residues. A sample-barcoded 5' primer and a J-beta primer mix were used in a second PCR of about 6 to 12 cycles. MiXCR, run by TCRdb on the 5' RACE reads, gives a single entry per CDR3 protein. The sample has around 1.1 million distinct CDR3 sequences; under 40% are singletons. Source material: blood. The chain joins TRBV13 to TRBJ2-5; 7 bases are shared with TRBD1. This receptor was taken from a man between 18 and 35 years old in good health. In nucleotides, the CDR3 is TGTGCCAGCAGCTTAGGAGGAGACAGGGCCCCACCATCCTACCAAGAGACCCAGTACTTC. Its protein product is CASSLGGDRAPPSYQETQYF.